The clone carrying this T cell receptor (beta chain) was counted between two and nine times. The germline V gene encodes CDR1 SNHLY and CDR2 FYNNEI. This CDR3 has 13 residues. The V gene lost 3 bases and the J gene lost 4 bases, with 6 bases spanning the gap. This record comes from a study of blood T cell repertoires in COVID-19. Study details: Acute-phase and convalescent COVID-19 samples originated in the United States, Italy and Spain.

Some clones are missing from TCRdb's copy, which holds only in-frame ones; the method was immunoSEQ multiplex PCR. The sample contains under 70,000 clones, around 90% of which appear only once. Patients of the Seattle cohort, enrolled during active infection, were followed longitudinally. The sequence came from a woman aged 60-70 years with COVID-19, enrolled during active disease. Sequencing was carried out using peripheral blood. This chain joins TRBV2 and TRBJ2-2; D gene uncertain. CDR3 nucleotides: TGTGCCAGCAGTGACTTTTCCACCGGGGAGCTGTTTTTT. This translates into CASSDFSTGELFF.